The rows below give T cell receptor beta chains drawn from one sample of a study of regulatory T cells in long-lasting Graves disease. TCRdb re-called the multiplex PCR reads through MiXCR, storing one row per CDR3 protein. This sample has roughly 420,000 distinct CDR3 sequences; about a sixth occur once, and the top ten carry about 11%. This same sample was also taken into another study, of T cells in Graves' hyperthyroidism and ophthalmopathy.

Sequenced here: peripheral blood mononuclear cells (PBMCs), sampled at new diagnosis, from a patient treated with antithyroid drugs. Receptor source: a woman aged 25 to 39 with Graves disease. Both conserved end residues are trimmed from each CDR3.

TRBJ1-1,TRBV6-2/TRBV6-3,ASSYAGTGRGPGVNTEAF
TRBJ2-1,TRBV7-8,ASSIMIRTSGSRVEQF
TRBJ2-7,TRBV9,ASSVSGQSYEQY
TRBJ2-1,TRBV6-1,ASRESRGRREQF
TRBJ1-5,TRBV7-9,ASGRGNQPQH
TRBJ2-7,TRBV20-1,SASTPRTPAYEQY
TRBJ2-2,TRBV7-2,ASSLSWTPYNRNTGELF
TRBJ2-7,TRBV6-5,ASSYNRGSTYEQY
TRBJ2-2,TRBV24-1,ATSDRPGTPNTGELF
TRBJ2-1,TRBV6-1,ASSRDQRDYNEQF
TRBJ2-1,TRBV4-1,ASSHIPGLALNEQF
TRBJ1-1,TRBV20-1,SARDSDRGRMNTEAF
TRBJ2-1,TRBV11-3,ASSLRPGTGRNEQF
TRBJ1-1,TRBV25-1,ASSDFRGAEAF
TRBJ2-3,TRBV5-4,ASSSPGDRADTQY
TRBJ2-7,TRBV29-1,SVERGNRDEQY
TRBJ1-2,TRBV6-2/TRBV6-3,ASSYSTQEGALYGYT
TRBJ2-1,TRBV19,ASRDPGQGRNEQF
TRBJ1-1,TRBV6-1,ASSWTAITSEAF
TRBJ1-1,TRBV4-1,ASSATGGMGTEAF
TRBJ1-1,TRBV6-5,ASSYFSSARNTEAF
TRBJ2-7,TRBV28,ASSLTWGSGYEQY
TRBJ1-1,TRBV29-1,SVYYLSLNTEAF